There are a few counts of the clone carrying this T cell receptor beta chain. Its antigen is unidentified. This record belongs to a study of response to subunit inactivated influenza vaccine. Study results and caveats: Few additional T cells are recruited per seasonal influenza vaccination, authors suggested.

The germline CDR1 and CDR2 sequences are SGHRS and YFSETQ. The CDR3 runs to 15 residues. The V end was cut by 2 bases, the J end by 4 bases, with 13 bases between. TCRdb independently ran MiXCR on the RT-PCR reads; one entry per CDR3 protein. Of roughly 650,000 distinct CDR3 sequences in the sample, around a sixth are singletons; the top ten hold more than 9%. This chain uses TRBV5-1 with TRBJ1-3; D is undetermined. This specimen was PBMCs from blood, taken approximately 12 days after vaccination. The receptor was isolated from a man between 50 and 59 years old who received an inactivated influenza vaccine. CDR3 nucleotide sequence: TGCGCCAGCAGCTTCAATATCGGGGAGGGAAACACCATATATTTT. It is translated as CASSFNIGEGNTIYF.